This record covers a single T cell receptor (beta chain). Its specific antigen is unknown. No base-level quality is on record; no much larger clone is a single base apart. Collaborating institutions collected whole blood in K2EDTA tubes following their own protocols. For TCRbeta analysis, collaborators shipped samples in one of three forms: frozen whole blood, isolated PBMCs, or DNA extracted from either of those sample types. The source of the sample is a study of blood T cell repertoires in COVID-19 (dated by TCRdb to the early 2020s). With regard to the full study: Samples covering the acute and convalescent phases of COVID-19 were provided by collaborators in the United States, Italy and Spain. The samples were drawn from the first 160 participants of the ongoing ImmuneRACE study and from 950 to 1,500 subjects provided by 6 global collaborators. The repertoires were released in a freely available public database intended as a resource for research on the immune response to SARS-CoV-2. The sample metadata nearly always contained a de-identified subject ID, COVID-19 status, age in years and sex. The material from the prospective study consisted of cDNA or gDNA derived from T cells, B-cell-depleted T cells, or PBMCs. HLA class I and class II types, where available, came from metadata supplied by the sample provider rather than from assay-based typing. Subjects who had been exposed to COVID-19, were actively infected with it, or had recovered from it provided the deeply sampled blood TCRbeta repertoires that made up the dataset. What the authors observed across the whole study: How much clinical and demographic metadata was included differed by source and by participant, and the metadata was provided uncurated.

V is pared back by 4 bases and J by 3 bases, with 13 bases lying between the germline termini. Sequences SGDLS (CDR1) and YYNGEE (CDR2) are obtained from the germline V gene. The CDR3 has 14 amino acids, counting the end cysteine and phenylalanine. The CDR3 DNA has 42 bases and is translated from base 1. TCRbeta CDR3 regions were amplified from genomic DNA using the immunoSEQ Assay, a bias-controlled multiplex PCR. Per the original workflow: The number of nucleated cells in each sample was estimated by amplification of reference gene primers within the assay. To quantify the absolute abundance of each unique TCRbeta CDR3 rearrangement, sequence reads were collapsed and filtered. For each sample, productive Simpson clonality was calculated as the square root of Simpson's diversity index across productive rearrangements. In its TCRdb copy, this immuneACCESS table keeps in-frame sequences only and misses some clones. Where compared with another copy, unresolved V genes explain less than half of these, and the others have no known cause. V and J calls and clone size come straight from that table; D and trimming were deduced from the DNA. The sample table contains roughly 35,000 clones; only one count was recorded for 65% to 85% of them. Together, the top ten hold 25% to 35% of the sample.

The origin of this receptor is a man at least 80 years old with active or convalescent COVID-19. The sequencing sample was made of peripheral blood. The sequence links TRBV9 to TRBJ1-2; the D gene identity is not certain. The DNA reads TGTGCCAGCAGCAGCGGATGGTTGGACTATGGCTACACCTTC. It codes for CASSSGWLDYGYTF. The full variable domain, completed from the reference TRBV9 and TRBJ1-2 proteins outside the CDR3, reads DSGVTQTPKHLITATGQRVTLRCSPRSGDLSVYWYQQSLDQGLQFLIQYYNGEERAKGNILERFSAQQFPDLHSELNLSSLELGDSALYFCASSSGWLDYGYTFGSGTRLTVV.